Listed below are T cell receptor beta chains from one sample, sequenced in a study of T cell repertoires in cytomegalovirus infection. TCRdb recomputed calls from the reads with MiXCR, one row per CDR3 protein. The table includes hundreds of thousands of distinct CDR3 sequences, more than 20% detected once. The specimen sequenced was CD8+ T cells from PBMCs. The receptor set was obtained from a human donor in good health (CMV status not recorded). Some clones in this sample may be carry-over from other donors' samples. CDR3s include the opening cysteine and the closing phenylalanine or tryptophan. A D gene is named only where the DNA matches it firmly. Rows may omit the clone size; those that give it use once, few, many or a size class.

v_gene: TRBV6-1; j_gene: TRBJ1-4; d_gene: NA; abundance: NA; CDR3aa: CASSARRQNEKLFF; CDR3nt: TGTGCCAGCAGCGCGCGACGACAAAATGAAAAACTGTTTTTT
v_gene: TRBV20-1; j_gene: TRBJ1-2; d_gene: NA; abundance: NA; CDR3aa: CSAREGEVGYTF; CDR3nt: TGCAGTGCTAGAGAGGGGGAGGTTGGCTACACCTTC
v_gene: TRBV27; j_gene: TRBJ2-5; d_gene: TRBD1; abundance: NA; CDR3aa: CATSDRAQETQYF; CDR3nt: TGTGCCACCTCGGACAGGGCCCAAGAGACCCAGTACTTC
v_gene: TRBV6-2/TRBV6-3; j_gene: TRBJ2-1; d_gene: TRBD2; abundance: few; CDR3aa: CASSYPPAGSNEQFF; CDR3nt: TGTGCCAGCAGTTACCCCCCAGCGGGGTCTAATGAGCAGTTCTTC
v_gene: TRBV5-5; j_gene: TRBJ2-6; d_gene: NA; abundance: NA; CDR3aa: CASSSRANVLTF; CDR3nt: TGTGCCAGCAGCTCCAGGGCCAACGTCCTGACTTTC
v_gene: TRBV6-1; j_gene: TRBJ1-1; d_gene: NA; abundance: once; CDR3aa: CASSGEGRRAFF; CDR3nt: TGTGCCAGCAGTGGAGAGGGGCGCCGAGCTTTCTTT
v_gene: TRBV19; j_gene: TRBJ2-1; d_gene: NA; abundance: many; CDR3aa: CASSSGTYEQFF; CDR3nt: TGTGCCAGTAGTTCGGGGACCTATGAGCAGTTCTTC
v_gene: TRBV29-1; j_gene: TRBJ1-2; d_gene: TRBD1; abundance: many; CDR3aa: CSVVTRGRSFNTF; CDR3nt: TGCAGCGTTGTTACCAGGGGGCGAAGTTTTAACACCTTC
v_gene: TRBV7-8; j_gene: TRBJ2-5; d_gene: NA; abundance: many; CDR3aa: CASSLVVYQQETQYF; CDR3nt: TGTGCCAGCAGCTTAGTTGTCTACCAACAAGAGACCCAGTACTTC
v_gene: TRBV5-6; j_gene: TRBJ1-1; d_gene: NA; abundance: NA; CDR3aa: CASSLGRSHKSF; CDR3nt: TGTGCCAGCAGCTTGGGCAGGAGTCACAAGTCCTTT
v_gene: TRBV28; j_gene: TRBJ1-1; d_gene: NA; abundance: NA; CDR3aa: CASSHDSLLDTEAYF; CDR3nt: TGTGCCAGCAGTCACGACAGCTTGTTGGACACTGAAGCTTACTTT
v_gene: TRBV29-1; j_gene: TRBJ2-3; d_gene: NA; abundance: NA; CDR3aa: CSVVPLGGTTDTQYF; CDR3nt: TGCAGCGTTGTCCCTTTGGGGGGTACCACAGATACGCAGTATTTT
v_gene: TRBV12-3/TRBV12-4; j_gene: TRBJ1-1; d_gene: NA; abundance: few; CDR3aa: CASSLFRVSSEAFF; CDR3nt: TGTGCCAGCAGCCTGTTCAGGGTGAGCAGTGAAGCTTTCTTT